The 7 T cell receptor beta chains below were found in one sample sequenced in a study of naive and memory T cell subsets. Both TRBC1 and TRBC2 were covered by a beta constant-region primer of two equimolar oligonucleotides. TCRdb redid the calling of the UMI-ligation and nested PCR reads with MiXCR, one entry per CDR3 protein. The sample has 120,000 to 150,000 distinct CDR3 sequences, 17% seen once. Material: naive CD4+ T cells from blood. All receptors derive from a human donor in good health.

In DNA, the CDR3 is TGCGCCAGCAGCTTGGCAGGGGATAACACTGAAGCTTTCTTT. It yields the protein CASSLAGDNTEAFF. The chain uses TRBV5-1 and TRBJ1-1; D perhaps matches TRBD1 (6 bases). V lost 0 bases, J lost 2 bases, and 8 bases lay in between. The germline CDR1 and CDR2 sequences are SGHRS and YFSETQ. The CDR3 covers 14 residues.

The chain employs TRBV5-1 and TRBJ2-7, with D tentatively TRBD1 (5 bases). Germline-derived CDR1 and CDR2 are SGHRS and YFSETQ. This CDR3 is built from 12 residues. Trimming took 2 bases from V and 10 from J, leaving 13 bases between them. The DNA of the CDR3 is TGCGCCAGCAGCTTAGACAGTGTTGGACAGTACTTC. Its translation: CASSLDSVGQYF.

This clonotype has just a few counts. The chain has TRBV11-3 and TRBJ2-1; 11 nucleotides agree with TRBD2. V lost 1 base, J lost 2 bases, and 1 base stayed unmatched. Germline values: CDR1 SGHNT, CDR2 YENEEA. CDR3 length: 16 residues. CDR3 in amino acids: CASSLVAGGPYNEQFF. As DNA, the CDR3 is TGTGCCAGCAGCTTAGTAGCGGGAGGGCCCTACAATGAGCAGTTCTTC.

This clonotype was picked up many times. The J gene is TRBJ2-7, the V gene TRBV10-3, with 9 bases identical to TRBD1. The CDR3 has 15 amino acids. The trim removed 6 bases at V and 0 bases at J, leaving 6 bases unmatched. Germline V gene data show CDR1 as ENHRY and CDR2 as SYGVKD. The CDR3 here is CAISGGQGTSYEQYF. As DNA, the CDR3 is TGTGCCATCAGCGGGGGACAGGGAACCTCCTACGAGCAGTACTTC.

This clonotype was detected many times. The chain recombines TRBV12-3 or TRBV12-4 with TRBJ2-5; 7 bases agree with TRBD1. V was pared by 6 bases and J by 0 bases, with 7 bases of the junction left unmatched. The CDR3 consists of 15 residues. As DNA, the CDR3 is TGTGCCAGCAGCCTCGACAGGGCCCACCAAGAGACCCAGTACTTC. Its protein is CASSLDRAHQETQYF.

This chain joins TRBV4-2 and TRBJ1-3; a weak D match, TRBD1 (5 bases). V gave up 2 bases and J gave up 2 bases, with 13 bases separating them. Germline V gene lookup returns CDR1 LGHNA and CDR2 YNFKEQ. The CDR3 covers 16 residues. The CDR3 coding sequence is TGTGCCAGCAGCCAAATTGCAGGGATGACTGGAAACACCATATATTTT. Its translation: CASSQIAGMTGNTIYF.

The chain uses TRBV7-3 and TRBJ1-3; D gene unclear. The CDR3 is 12 residues long. The V gene's germline CDR1 is SGHTA and CDR2 FQGTGA. V was clipped by 11 bases and J by 5 bases, with 13 bases between them. CDR3 region: CASSDGRNTIYF. The CDR3 DNA sequence: TGTGCCTCCTCCGACGGTAGAAACACCATATATTTT.